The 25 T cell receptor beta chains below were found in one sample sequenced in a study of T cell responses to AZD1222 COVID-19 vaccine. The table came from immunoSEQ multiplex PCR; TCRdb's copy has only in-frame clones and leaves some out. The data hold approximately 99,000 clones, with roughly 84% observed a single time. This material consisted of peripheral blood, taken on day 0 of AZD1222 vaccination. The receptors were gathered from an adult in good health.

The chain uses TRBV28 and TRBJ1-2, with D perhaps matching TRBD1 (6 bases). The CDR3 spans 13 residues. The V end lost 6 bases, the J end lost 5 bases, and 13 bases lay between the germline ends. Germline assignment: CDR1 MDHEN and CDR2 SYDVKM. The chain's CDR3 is CASSPPRGYGYTF. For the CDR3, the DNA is TGTGCCAGCAGCCCTCCAAGGGGGTATGGCTACACCTTC.

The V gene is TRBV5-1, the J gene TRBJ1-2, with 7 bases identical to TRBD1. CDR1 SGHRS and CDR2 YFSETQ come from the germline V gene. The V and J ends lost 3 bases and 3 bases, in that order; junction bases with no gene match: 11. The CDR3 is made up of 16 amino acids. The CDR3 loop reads CASSSIAGQSDYGYTF. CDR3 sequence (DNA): TGCGCCAGCAGCTCGATAGCGGGACAGTCGGACTATGGCTACACCTTC.

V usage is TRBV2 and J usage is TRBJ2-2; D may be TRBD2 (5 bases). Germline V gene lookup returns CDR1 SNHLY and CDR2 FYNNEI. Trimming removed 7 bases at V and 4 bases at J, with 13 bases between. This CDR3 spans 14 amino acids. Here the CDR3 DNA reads TGTGCCAGCAAGCTAGAAGAGGGCACCGGGGAGCTGTTTTTT. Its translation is CASKLEEGTGELFF.

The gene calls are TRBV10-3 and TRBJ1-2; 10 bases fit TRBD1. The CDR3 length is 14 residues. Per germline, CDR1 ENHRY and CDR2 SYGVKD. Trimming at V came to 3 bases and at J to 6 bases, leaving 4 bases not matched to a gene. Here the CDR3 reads CAISDPGQGDGYTF. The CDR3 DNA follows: TGTGCCATCAGTGACCCAGGACAGGGGGATGGCTACACCTTC.

The CDR3 DNA reads as TGTGCCACCTCTTGGGGCGAGGACACCGGGGAGCTGTTTTTT. Translating gives CATSWGEDTGELFF. This chain uses TRBV19 with TRBJ2-2; D perhaps matches TRBD1 (5 bases). The length of the CDR3 is 14 residues. V lost 10 bases to trimming and J lost 3 bases, with 15 bases between them. Per germline, CDR1 LNHDA and CDR2 SQIVND (reference sequence). The complete variable domain, with remaining parts taken from reference TRBV19 and TRBJ2-2, reads DGGITQSPKYLFRKEGQNVTLSCEQNLNHDAMYWYRQDPGQGLRLIYYSQIVNDFQKGDIAEGYSVSREKKESFPLTVTSAQKNPTAFYLCATSWGEDTGELFFGEGSRLTVL.

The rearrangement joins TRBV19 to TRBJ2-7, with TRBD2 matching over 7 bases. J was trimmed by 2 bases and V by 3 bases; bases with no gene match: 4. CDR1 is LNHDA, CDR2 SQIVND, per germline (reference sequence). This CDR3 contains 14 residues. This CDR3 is CASSISGTTYEQYF. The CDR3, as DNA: TGTGCCAGTAGTATCTCGGGGACTACCTACGAGCAGTACTTC. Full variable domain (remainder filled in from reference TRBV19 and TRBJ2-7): DGGITQSPKYLFRKEGQNVTLSCEQNLNHDAMYWYRQDPGQGLRLIYYSQIVNDFQKGDIAEGYSVSREKKESFPLTVTSAQKNPTAFYLCASSISGTTYEQYFGPGTRLTVT.

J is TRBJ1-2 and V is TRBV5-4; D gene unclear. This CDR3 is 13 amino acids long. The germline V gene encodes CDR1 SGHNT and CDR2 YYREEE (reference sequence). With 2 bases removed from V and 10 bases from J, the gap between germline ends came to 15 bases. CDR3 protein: CASSLDGFGIYTF. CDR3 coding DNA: TGTGCCAGCAGCTTAGACGGGTTTGGTATCTACACCTTC. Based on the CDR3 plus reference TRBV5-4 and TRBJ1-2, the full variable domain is ETGVTQSPTHLIKTRGQQVTLRCSSQSGHNTVSWYQQALGQGPQFIFQYYREEENGRGNFPPRFSGLQFPNYSSELNVNALELDDSALYLCASSLDGFGIYTFGSGTRLTVV.

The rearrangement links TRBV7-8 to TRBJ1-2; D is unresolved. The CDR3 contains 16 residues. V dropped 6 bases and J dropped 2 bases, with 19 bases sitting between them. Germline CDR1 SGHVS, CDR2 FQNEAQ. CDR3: CASSVRGSGANYGYTF. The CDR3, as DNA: TGTGCCAGCAGTGTCCGAGGGTCGGGAGCGAACTATGGCTACACCTTC.

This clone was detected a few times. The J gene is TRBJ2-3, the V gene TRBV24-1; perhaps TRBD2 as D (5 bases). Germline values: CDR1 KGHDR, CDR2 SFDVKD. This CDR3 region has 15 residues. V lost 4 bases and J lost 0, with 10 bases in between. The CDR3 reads CATSDRLLSTDTQYF. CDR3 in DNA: TGTGCCACCAGTGACCGACTACTAAGCACAGATACGCAGTATTTT.

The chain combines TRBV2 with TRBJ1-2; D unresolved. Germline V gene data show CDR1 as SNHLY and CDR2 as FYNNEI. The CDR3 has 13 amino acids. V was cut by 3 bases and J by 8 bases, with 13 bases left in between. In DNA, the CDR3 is TGTGCCAGCAGTGAGCGGGCCGCCGGGGGCTACACCTTC. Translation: CASSERAAGGYTF.

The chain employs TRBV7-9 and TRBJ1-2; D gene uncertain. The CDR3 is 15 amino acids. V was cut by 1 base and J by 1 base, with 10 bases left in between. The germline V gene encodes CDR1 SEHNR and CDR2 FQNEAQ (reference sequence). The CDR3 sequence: CASSLDTQINYGYTF. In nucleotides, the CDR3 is TGTGCCAGCAGCTTAGATACACAGATTAACTATGGCTACACCTTC.

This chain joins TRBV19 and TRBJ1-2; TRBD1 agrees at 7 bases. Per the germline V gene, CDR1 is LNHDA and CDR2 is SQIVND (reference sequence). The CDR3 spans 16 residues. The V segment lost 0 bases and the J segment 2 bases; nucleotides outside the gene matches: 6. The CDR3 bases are TGTGCCAGTAGTATAGACCGGGACAGCGCGAACTATGGCTACACCTTC. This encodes CASSIDRDSANYGYTF.

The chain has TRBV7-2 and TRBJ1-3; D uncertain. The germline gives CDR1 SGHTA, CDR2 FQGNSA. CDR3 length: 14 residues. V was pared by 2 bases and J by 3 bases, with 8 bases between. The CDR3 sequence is CASSLPPGGNTIYF. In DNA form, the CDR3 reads TGTGCCAGCAGCTTACCACCCGGTGGAAACACCATATATTTT.

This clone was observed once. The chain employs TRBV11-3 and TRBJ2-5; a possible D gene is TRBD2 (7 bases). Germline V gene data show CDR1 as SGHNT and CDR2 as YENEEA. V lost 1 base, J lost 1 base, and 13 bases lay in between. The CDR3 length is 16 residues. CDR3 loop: CASSLGTRGLQETQYF. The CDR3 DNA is TGTGCCAGCAGCTTAGGGACGCGGGGGCTCCAAGAGACCCAGTACTTC.

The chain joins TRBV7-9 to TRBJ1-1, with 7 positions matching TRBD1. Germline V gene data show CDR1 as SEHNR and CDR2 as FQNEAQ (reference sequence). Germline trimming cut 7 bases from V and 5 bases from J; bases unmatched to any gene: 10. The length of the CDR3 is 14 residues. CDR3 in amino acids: CASNSGGSVTEAFF. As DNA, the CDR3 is TGTGCCAGCAACTCAGGGGGTTCGGTTACTGAAGCTTTCTTT.

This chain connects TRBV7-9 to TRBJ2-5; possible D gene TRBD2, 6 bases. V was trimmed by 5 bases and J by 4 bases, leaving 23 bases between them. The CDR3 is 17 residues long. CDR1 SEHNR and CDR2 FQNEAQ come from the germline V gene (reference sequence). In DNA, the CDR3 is TGTGCCAGCAGCCCCAACGGCGGGGTTGGTGGTGTAGAGACCCAGTACTTC. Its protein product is CASSPNGGVGGVETQYF. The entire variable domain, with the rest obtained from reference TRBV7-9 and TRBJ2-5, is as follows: DTGVSQNPRHKITKRGQNVTFRCDPISEHNRLYWYRQTLGQGPEFLTYFQNEAQLEKSRLLSDRFSAERPKGSFSTLEIQRTEQGDSAMYLCASSPNGGVGGVETQYFGPGTRLLVL.

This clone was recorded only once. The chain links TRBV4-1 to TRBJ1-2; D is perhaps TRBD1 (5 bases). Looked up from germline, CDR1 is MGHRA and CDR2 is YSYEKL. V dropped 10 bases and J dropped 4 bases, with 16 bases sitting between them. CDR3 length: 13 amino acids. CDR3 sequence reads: CATGGGETYGYTF. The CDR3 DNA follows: TGCGCCACCGGGGGGGGAGAGACCTATGGCTACACCTTC.

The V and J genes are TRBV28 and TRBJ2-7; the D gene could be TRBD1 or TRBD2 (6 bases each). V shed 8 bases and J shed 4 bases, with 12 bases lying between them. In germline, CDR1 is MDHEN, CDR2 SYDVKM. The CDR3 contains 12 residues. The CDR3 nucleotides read TGTGCCAGCGCCGGAGGGGGGTACGAGCAGTACTTC. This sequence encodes CASAGGGYEQYF.

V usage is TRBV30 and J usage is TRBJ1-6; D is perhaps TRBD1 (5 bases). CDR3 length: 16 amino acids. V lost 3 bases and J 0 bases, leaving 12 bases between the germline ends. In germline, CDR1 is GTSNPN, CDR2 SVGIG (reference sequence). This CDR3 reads CAWSRELVSYNSPLHF. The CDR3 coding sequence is TGTGCCTGGAGCAGGGAGCTGGTCTCCTATAATTCACCCCTCCACTTT.

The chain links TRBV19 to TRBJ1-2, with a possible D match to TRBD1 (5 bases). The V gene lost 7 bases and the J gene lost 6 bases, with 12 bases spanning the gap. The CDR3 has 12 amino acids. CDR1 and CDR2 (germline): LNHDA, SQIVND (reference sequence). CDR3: CASNRDGDGYTF. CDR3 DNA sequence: TGTGCCAGTAATCGGGACGGGGATGGCTACACCTTC.

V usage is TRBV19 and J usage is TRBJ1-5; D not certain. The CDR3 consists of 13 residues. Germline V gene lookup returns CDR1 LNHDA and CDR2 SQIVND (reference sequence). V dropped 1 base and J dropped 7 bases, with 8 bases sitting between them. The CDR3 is CASSIAFVQPQHF. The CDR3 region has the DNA TGTGCCAGTAGTATAGCTTTCGTCCAGCCCCAGCATTTT.

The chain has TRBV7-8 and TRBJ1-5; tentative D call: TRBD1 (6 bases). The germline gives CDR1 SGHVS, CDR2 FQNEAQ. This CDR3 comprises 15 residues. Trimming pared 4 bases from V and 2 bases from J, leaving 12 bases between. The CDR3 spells CASSSQGIGNQPQHF. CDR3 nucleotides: TGTGCCAGCAGCTCGCAGGGGATCGGCAATCAGCCCCAGCATTTT.

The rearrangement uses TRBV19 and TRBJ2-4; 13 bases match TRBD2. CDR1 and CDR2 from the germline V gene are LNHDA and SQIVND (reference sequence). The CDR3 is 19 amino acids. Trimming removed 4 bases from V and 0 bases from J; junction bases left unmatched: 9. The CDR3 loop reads CASSREGLAGAKAKNIQYF. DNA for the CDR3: TGTGCCAGTAGTAGAGAAGGACTAGCGGGGGCCAAAGCCAAAAACATTCAGTACTTC.

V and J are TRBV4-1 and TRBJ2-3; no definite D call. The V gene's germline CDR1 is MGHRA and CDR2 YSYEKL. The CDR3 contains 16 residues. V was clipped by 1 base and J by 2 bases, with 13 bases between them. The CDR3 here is CASSQGNRFFTDTQYF. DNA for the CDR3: TGCGCCAGCAGCCAAGGTAATCGCTTTTTCACAGATACGCAGTATTTT.

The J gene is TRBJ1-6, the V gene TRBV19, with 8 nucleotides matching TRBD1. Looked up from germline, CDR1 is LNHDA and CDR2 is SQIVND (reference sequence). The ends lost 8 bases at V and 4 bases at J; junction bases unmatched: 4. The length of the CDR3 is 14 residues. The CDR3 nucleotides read TGTGCCAGTCCGGGACAGGTGTATAATTCACCCCTCCACTTT. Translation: CASPGQVYNSPLHF.